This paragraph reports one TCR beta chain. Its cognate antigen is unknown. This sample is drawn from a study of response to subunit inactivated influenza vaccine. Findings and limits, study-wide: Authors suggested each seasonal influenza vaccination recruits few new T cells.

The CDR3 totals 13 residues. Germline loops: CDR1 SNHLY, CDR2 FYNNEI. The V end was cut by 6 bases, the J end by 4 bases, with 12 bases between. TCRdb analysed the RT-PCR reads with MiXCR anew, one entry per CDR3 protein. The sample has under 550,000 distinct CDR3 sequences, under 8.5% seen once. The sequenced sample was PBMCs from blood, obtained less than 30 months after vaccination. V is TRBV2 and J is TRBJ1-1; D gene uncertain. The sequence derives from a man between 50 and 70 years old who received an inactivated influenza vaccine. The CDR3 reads CASRVTESTEAFF. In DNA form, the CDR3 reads TGTGCCAGCAGAGTCACAGAGAGCACTGAAGCTTTCTTT.